This record looks at one TCR beta chain sequence and its context. CDR3 length: 13 amino acids. V lost 3 bases to trimming and J lost 4 bases, with 10 bases between them. Germline values: CDR1 GTSNPN, CDR2 SVGIG (reference sequence). The record originates from a study of blood T cell repertoires in COVID-19. Original data processing: Amplification of reference gene primers was used by the study to estimate nucleated cell counts. TCRdb's copy holds only in-frame clones and misses some; the assay was immunoSEQ multiplex PCR. V and J calls and clone size are copied from that table; D and trimming were computed from the DNA. The sample has fewer than 150,000 clones; approximately 84% are singletons.

The chain carries TRBV30 and TRBJ1-5; no firm D call. The receptor comes from a woman between 50 and 59 years old who had recovered from COVID-19. Specimen: peripheral blood. CDR3 loop: CAWSESSNQPQHF. In nucleotides, the CDR3 is TGTGCCTGGAGCGAGTCCTCAAATCAGCCCCAGCATTTT.